These 14 T cell receptor beta chains share one sample of origin, sequenced in a study of human T cells and chemical hapten exposure. Indicated time point: patch test 1, 2 weeks after DPC sensitization. Treatment reported: therapeutic diphenylcyclopropenone sensitization with weekly scalp DPC. TCRdb called the RACE reads again in MiXCR, with one record for every CDR3 protein. Of 75,000 to 95,000 distinct CDR3 sequences detected, 12% appear once; the ten largest clones hold 3.5%. Sequenced here: whole blood, sampled in connection with sensitization to the hapten diphenylcyclopropenone (DPC). The receptor set was obtained from a woman in her fifties or sixties with alopecia areata. Some clones in this sample may be carry-over from other donors' samples.

In this sample, this clonotype turned up many times. The CDR3 coding sequence is TGTGCCAGCAGCTTAAATGGGAGACAGGGTGAAGCTTTCTTT. Amino acids: CASSLNGRQGEAFF. The V gene is TRBV7-3, the J gene TRBJ1-1, with 7 bases aligning to TRBD1. Losses at the gene ends were 1 base for V and 7 bases for J; bases not matched to a gene: 6. The CDR3 is made up of 14 amino acids. Germline V CDR1 and CDR2: SGHTA, FQGTGA. Complete variable domain (other parts from reference TRBV7-3 and TRBJ1-1): GAGVSQTPSNKVTEKGKYVELRCDPISGHTALYWYRQSLGQGPEFLIYFQGTGAADDSGLPNDRFFAVRPEGSVSTLKIQRTERGDSAVYLCASSLNGRQGEAFFGQGTRLTVV.

In its sample, this clonotype was seen a few times. The rearrangement uses TRBV3-1 and TRBJ2-5; D assignment may be TRBD1 or TRBD2 (5 bases each). V was trimmed by 4 bases and J by 9 bases, leaving 24 bases between them. CDR3 length equals 16 residues. The germline gives CDR1 LGHDT, CDR2 YNNKEL (reference sequence). CDR3 DNA sequence: TGTGCCAGCAGCCTCGACGAGACAGTCAAAAGAGGGGCCCAGTACTTC. It codes for CASSLDETVKRGAQYF.

This clonotype was observed at least ten times. CDR3 bases: TGCAGCGTCACAACCGGGCCTGGGGCCCCCTACGAGCAGTACTTC. Protein product: CSVTTGPGAPYEQYF. The chain carries TRBV29-1 and TRBJ2-7; D possibly corresponds to TRBD1 (5 bases). The germline gives CDR1 SQVTM, CDR2 ANQGSEA. V lost 6 bases, J lost 2 bases, and 20 bases lay in between. The CDR3 totals 15 residues.

This chain links TRBV20-1 with TRBJ1-2, with D possibly matching TRBD1 (6 bases). The V gene lost 5 bases and the J gene lost 7 bases, with 14 bases spanning the gap. This CDR3 spans 12 amino acids. CDR1 and CDR2 from the germline V gene are DFQATT and SNEGSKA (reference sequence). The CDR3 loop is CSAPIGGSGYTF. The CDR3 region has the DNA TGCAGTGCTCCCATCGGGGGCAGTGGCTACACCTTC.

The sample holds many counts of this clonotype. This rearrangement joins TRBV7-9 to TRBJ2-7; D may be TRBD1 or TRBD2 (6 bases each). V dropped 9 bases and J dropped 6 bases, with 18 bases sitting between them. The CDR3 has 13 amino acids. The germline V gene has CDR1 SEHNR and CDR2 FQNEAQ (reference sequence). Written as DNA, the CDR3 is TGTGCCAGTCGGGAGCTCCAAGGGGGCGAGCAGTACTTC. This encodes CASRELQGGEQYF.

This clonotype has at least ten counts. The V call is TRBV13, the J call TRBJ1-1; 8 positions match TRBD1. Germline V lookup: CDR1 PRHDT, CDR2 FYEKMQ (reference sequence). This CDR3 has 14 residues. J was trimmed by 11 bases and V by 4 bases; bases with no gene match: 12. The CDR3 region is CASSWWGRQGKAFF. In DNA form, the CDR3 reads TGTGCCAGCAGCTGGTGGGGGAGACAGGGGAAGGCTTTCTTT.

The J gene is TRBJ2-1, the V gene TRBV12-3 or TRBV12-4; TRBD2 agrees at 9 bases. Trimming took 7 bases from V and 4 from J; bases not matched to a gene: 14. The CDR3 has 17 amino acids. The DNA for the CDR3 is TGTGCCAGCACTATAAAGGGTGGGCTAGCGGGATACAATGAGCAGTTCTTC. Translating it yields CASTIKGGLAGYNEQFF.

This clonotype showed up just a few times. This chain links TRBV9 with TRBJ1-2; no definite D call. Deletions cut 4 bases from V and 3 bases from J, with 10 bases between. CDR1 is SGDLS and CDR2 is YYNGEE in the germline V gene. CDR3 length: 13 amino acids. CDR3 residues: CASSLGRDYGYTF. The CDR3 nucleotides read TGTGCCAGCAGCCTTGGCCGGGACTATGGCTACACCTTC.

This clonotype has a count of ten or more. V usage is TRBV2 and J usage is TRBJ2-1, with 11 bases lining up with TRBD2. Germline V gene data show CDR1 as SNHLY and CDR2 as FYNNEI. The V and J ends lost 8 bases and 1 base, in that order; junction bases with no gene match: 4. The CDR3 extends over 15 amino acids. CDR3 DNA sequence: TGTGCCAGCGGGGCTAGCGGGGGGTCCTACAATGAGCAGTTCTTC. Translating gives CASGASGGSYNEQFF. The whole variable domain, remainder taken from reference TRBV2 and TRBJ2-1, is EPEVTQTPSHQVTQMGQEVILRCVPISNHLYFYWYRQILGQKVEFLVSFYNNEISEKSEIFDDQFSVERPDGSNFTLKIRSTKLEDSAMYFCASGASGGSYNEQFFGPGTRLTVL.

CDR3 amino acids: CASSFVGRDSYEQYF. In nucleotides, the CDR3 is TGCGCCAGCAGCTTCGTCGGACGGGACTCCTACGAGCAGTACTTC. The rearrangement uses TRBV5-1 and TRBJ2-7; a possible D gene is TRBD2 (5 bases). The ends were cut back, 2 bases at V and 0 bases at J, with 12 bases in the middle. This CDR3 comprises 15 residues. CDR1 is SGHRS, CDR2 YFSETQ, per germline.

A few counts support this clonotype. V usage is TRBV15 and J usage is TRBJ2-7; 8 bases map to TRBD1. This CDR3 spans 16 amino acids. V lost 0 bases and J lost 3; bases outside the gene matches: 7. CDR1 is LNHNV, CDR2 YYDKDF, per germline (reference sequence). Here the CDR3 DNA reads TGTGCCACCAGCAGAGATCGGACAGGGAAATACTACGAGCAGTACTTC. It yields the protein CATSRDRTGKYYEQYF.

This clonotype was picked up a small number of times. The CDR3 loop reads CASSFERGNSYEQYF. CDR3 in DNA: TGTGCCAGCAGTTTCGAGCGGGGGAACTCCTACGAGCAGTACTTC. The chain carries TRBV12-3 or TRBV12-4 and TRBJ2-7; 8 nucleotides align to TRBD2. V lost 3 bases and J lost 0; bases outside the gene matches: 4. The CDR3 sequence is 15 residues long.

A few counts support this clonotype. V gene TRBV11-1 combines with J gene TRBJ1-1; D is unclear. The CDR3 consists of 13 residues. V gave up 5 bases and J gave up 3 bases, with 10 bases separating them. Germline V gene sequence: CDR1 SGHAT, CDR2 FQDESV (reference sequence). The CDR3 DNA reads TGTGCCAGCAGCCTAATAGAATACACTGAAGCTTTCTTT. Its translation is CASSLIEYTEAFF. Drawing the rest from reference TRBV11-1 and TRBJ1-1, the complete variable domain is EAEVAQSPRYKITEKSQAVAFWCDPISGHATLYWYRQILGQGPELLVQFQDESVVDDSQLPKDRFSAERLKGVDSTLKIQPAELGDSAMYLCASSLIEYTEAFFGQGTRLTVV.

The rearrangement links TRBV7-6 to TRBJ2-7, with a weak D call TRBD2 (5 bases). Germline CDR1 reads SGHVS; CDR2 reads FNYEAQ. The V and J ends lost 4 bases and 6 bases respectively, with 16 bases between them. The CDR3 spans 14 residues. CDR3 protein: CASSSSPSGSEQYF. The CDR3 DNA is TGTGCCAGCAGCTCCTCCCCCTCGGGGAGCGAGCAGTACTTC.